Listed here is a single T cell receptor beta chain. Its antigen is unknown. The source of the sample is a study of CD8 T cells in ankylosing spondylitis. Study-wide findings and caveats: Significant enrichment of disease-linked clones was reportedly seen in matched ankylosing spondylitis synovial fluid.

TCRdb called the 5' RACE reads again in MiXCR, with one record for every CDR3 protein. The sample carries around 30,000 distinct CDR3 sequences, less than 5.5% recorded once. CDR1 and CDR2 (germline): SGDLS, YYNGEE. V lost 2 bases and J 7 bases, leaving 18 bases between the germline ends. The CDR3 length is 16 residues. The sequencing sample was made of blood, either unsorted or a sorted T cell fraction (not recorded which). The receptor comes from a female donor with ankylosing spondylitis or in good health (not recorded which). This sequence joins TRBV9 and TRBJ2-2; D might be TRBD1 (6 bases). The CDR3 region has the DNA TGTGCCAGCAGCGTCCGACAGGCGCTGGGTGACGGGGAGCTGTTTTTT. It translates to CASSVRQALGDGELFF.